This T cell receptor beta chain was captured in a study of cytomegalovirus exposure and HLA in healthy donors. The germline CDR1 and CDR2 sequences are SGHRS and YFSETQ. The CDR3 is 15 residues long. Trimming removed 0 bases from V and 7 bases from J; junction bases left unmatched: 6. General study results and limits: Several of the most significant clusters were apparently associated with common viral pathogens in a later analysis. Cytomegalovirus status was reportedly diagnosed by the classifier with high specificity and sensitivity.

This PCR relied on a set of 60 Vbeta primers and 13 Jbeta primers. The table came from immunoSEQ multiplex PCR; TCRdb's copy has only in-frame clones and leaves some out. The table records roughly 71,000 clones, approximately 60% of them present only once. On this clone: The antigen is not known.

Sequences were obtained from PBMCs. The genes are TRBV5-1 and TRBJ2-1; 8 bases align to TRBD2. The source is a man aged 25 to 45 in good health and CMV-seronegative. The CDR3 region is CASSLAGGGLNEQFF. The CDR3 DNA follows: TGCGCCAGCAGCTTGGCCGGGGGGGGATTGAATGAGCAGTTCTTC. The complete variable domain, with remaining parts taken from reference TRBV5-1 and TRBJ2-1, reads KAGVTQTPRYLIKTRGQQVTLSCSPISGHRSVSWYQQTPGQGLQFLFEYFSETQRNKGNFPGRFSGRQFSNSRSEMNVSTLELGDSALYLCASSLAGGGLNEQFFGPGTRLTVL.